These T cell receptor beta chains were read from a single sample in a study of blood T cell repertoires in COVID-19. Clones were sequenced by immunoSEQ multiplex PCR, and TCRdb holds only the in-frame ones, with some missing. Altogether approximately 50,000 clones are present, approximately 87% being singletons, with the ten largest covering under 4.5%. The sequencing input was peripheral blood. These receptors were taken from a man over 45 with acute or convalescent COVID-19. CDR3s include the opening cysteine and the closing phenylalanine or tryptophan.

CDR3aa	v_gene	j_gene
CASGTSGMMQETQYF	TRBV5-1	TRBJ2-5
CASSQDSTQRNYEQYF	TRBV4-1	TRBJ2-7
CASSQVAGETYEQYF	TRBV4-2	TRBJ2-7
CASSPGLGQPQHF	TRBV7-3	TRBJ1-5
CASSMGQQGDTEAFF	TRBV7-6	TRBJ1-1
CASSEGREARTYNSPLHF	TRBV6-1	TRBJ1-6
CASSPLQGGQETQYF	TRBV18	TRBJ2-5
CATSLGGTSTDTQYF	TRBV24-1	TRBJ2-3
CASSQMSGGRGYTF	TRBV7-9	TRBJ1-2
CASSPRQGSGELFF	TRBV11-3	TRBJ2-2
CASSSMGRDNTSPQHF	TRBV7-7	TRBJ1-5
CASSRRGQGLEKLFF	TRBV3-1/TRBV3-2	TRBJ1-4
CASSQERYNEQFF	TRBV4-1	TRBJ2-1
CAGPSSPLHF	TRBV19	TRBJ1-6
CASSLDGNYGYTF	TRBV5-1	TRBJ1-2
CASSRHLGTAAYEQYF	TRBV7-9	TRBJ2-7
CASSVKGDTEAFF	TRBV19	TRBJ1-1
CASSTRGGVDTEAFF	TRBV6-2/TRBV6-3	TRBJ1-1